These 10 T cell receptor beta chains share one sample of origin, sequenced in a study of glioma-infiltrating T cells after dendritic cell vaccination. Clones were read by immunoSEQ multiplex PCR, and TCRdb kept only the in-frame ones, dropping some. The sample holds approximately 93,000 clones, 85% seen once. This sample's time point: after dendritic cell vaccination, including at tumor progression/relapse. Specimen: blood, collected after dendritic cell vaccination. Source of these receptors: a human donor with glioblastoma.

The chain joins TRBV14 to TRBJ1-2; the D is unclear. Trimming pared 1 base from V and 8 bases from J, leaving 14 bases between. The CDR3 has 14 amino acids. The germline V gene encodes CDR1 SGHDN and CDR2 FVKESK. CDR3 in amino acids: CASSQVPGASGYTF. DNA for the CDR3: TGTGCCAGCAGCCAAGTACCGGGAGCCTCGGGCTACACCTTC.

The chain recombines TRBV5-1 with TRBJ2-7; possible D gene TRBD1, 6 bases. With 4 bases removed from V and 4 bases from J, the gap between germline ends came to 15 bases. The CDR3 length is 14 residues. Germline CDR1 SGHRS, CDR2 YFSETQ. The CDR3 coding sequence is TGCGCCAGCAGCGCGACAGGAAGTGAGTACGAGCAGTACTTC. Encoded protein: CASSATGSEYEQYF. The full variable domain, rest sourced from reference TRBV5-1 and TRBJ2-7, is KAGVTQTPRYLIKTRGQQVTLSCSPISGHRSVSWYQQTPGQGLQFLFEYFSETQRNKGNFPGRFSGRQFSNSRSEMNVSTLELGDSALYLCASSATGSEYEQYFGPGTRLTVT.

In DNA, the CDR3 is TGTGCCGCAGACCCGGCGGGGGGCCCCTACAATGAGCAGTTCTTC. The encoded protein is CAADPAGGPYNEQFF. V gene TRBV2 combines with J gene TRBJ2-1, with 8 bases aligning to TRBD2. The germline V gene has CDR1 SNHLY and CDR2 FYNNEI. This CDR3 comprises 15 residues. Germline trimming cut 11 bases from V and 2 bases from J; bases unmatched to any gene: 11.

This clone was seen only once. This chain joins TRBV5-1 and TRBJ1-5; 8 nucleotides line up with TRBD1. This CDR3 has 15 residues. Germline lookup yields CDR1 SGHRS and CDR2 YFSETQ. Trimming removed 0 bases from V and 7 bases from J; junction bases left unmatched: 6. The CDR3 coding sequence is TGCGCCAGCAGCTTGGACGGACAGGGCAGCCAGCCCCAGCATTTT. Encoded protein: CASSLDGQGSQPQHF. The variable domain in full, with the rest retrieved from reference TRBV5-1 and TRBJ1-5, is KAGVTQTPRYLIKTRGQQVTLSCSPISGHRSVSWYQQTPGQGLQFLFEYFSETQRNKGNFPGRFSGRQFSNSRSEMNVSTLELGDSALYLCASSLDGQGSQPQHFGDGTRLSIL.

The chain is built from TRBV5-1 and TRBJ1-2; TRBD1 matches 8 bases. V dropped 4 bases and J dropped 4; count of bases not matched to a gene: 6. The CDR3 covers 14 residues. Germline lookup yields CDR1 SGHRS and CDR2 YFSETQ. The CDR3 loop is CASSGDRGGYGYTF. For the CDR3, the DNA is TGCGCCAGCAGCGGCGACAGGGGCGGCTATGGCTACACCTTC.

J is TRBJ1-2 and V is TRBV7-3, with D possibly TRBD1 on 6 matching bases. CDR3 length equals 13 residues. V lost 4 bases and J lost 8, with 14 bases in between. Germline V gene data show CDR1 as SGHTA and CDR2 as FQGTGA. CDR3 loop: CASSSEQGFGYTF. Written as DNA, the CDR3 is TGTGCCAGCAGCTCAGAACAGGGATTCGGCTACACCTTC.

The V and J genes are TRBV29-1 and TRBJ2-7; weak D call: TRBD1 (6 bases). The length of the CDR3 is 14 residues. V dropped 2 bases and J dropped 0 bases, with 11 bases sitting between them. The germline CDR1 and CDR2 sequences are SQVTM and ANQGSEA. CDR3 sequence: CSVELDSSSYEQYF. Here the CDR3 DNA reads TGCAGCGTTGAATTGGACAGCAGCTCCTACGAGCAGTACTTC.

V and J are TRBV6-1 and TRBJ2-2, with D possibly matching TRBD2 (5 bases). The CDR3 runs 16 residues. V was shortened by 4 bases and J by 4 bases, with 16 bases between the two germline ends. The V gene's germline CDR1 is MNHNS and CDR2 SASEGT. The CDR3: CASSGLGGISTGELFF. The CDR3 nucleotides are TGTGCCAGCAGTGGGCTTGGAGGAATTTCCACCGGGGAGCTGTTTTTT.

The rearrangement uses TRBV2 and TRBJ2-3; 14 nucleotides match TRBD2. Germline V lookup: CDR1 SNHLY, CDR2 FYNNEI. The CDR3 runs to 16 residues. V lost 4 bases to trimming and J lost 11 bases; unmatched junction nucleotides: 11. CDR3 sequence: CASSGGLAGDVGRQYF. The CDR3 DNA reads as TGTGCCAGCAGTGGGGGACTAGCGGGGGACGTTGGCAGGCAGTATTTT.

DNA for the CDR3: TGTGCCAGCAGCTTGGGAGGGTCCAATCAGCCCCAGCATTTT. Amino acid sequence: CASSLGGSNQPQHF. V and J are TRBV5-8 and TRBJ1-5, with D uncertain. The germline CDR1 and CDR2 sequences are SGHTS and YDEGEE. V shed 0 bases and J shed 3 bases, with 7 bases lying between them. This CDR3 region has 14 residues. The variable domain in full, completed from reference TRBV5-8 and TRBJ1-5, reads EAGVTQSPTHLIKTRGQQATLRCSPISGHTSVYWYQQALGLGLQFLLWYDEGEERNRGNFPPRFSGRQFPNYSSELNVNALELEDSALYLCASSLGGSNQPQHFGDGTRLSIL.